This entry lists 2 T cell receptor beta chains sequenced from one sample in a study of blood T cells in healthy people across ages. Then a second PCR, running about 6 to 12 cycles, was carried out with a sample-barcoded 5' primer and a J-beta primer mix. TCRdb itself ran the 5' RACE reads through MiXCR, one entry per CDR3 protein. This sample has about 840,000 distinct CDR3 sequences, with almost 30% found just once. This sample also appeared in a second study, on T cells of mothers and their children.

The material sequenced was blood. Every receptor here comes from a woman aged 35 to 49 in good health.

The CDR3: CASSVDRWGGTEAFF. In nucleotides, the CDR3 is TGTGCCAGCAGCGTAGACAGATGGGGTGGCACTGAAGCTTTCTTT. V usage is TRBV9 and J usage is TRBJ1-1, with no clear D. CDR1 is SGDLS, CDR2 YYNGEE, per germline. CDR3 length: 15 amino acids. Trimming shortened V by 0 bases and J by 4 bases, and 13 bases separated the two germline ends.

The CDR3: CASSLEGHLSPLHF. DNA for the CDR3: TGTGCCAGCAGCTTAGAGGGACATCTATCACCCCTCCACTTT. This chain connects TRBV7-2 to TRBJ1-6; tentative D call: TRBD1 (6 bases). The CDR3 is 14 amino acids. The germline V gene encodes CDR1 SGHTA and CDR2 FQGNSA. V was clipped by 1 base and J by 10 bases, with 11 bases between them.